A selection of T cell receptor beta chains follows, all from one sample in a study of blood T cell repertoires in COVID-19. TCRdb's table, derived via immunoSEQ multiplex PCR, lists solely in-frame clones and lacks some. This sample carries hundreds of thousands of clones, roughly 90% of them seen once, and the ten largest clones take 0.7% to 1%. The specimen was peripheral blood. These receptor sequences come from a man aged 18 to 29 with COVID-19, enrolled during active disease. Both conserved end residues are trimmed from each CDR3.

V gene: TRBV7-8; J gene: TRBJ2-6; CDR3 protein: ASSSNGQRSGANVLT
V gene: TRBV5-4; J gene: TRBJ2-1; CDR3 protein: ASSFGLRVSSYNEQF
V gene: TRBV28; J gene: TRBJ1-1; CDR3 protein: ASRYRGRATEAF
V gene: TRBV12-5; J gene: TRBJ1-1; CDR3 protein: ARPGMNTEAF
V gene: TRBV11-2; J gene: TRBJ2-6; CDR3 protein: ASSLTSSGANVLT
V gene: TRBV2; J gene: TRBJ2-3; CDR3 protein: ASSDPGWWDRPDTQY
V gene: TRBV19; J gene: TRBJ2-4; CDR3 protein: ASSTAGDLAKNIQY
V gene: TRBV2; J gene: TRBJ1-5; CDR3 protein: ASYRGSNQPQH
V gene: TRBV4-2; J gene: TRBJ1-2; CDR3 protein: ASSQVSAGGADGYT
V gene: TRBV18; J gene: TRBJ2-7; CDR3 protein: ASAPRGFEQY
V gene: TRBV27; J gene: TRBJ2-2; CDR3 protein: ASSRGREGTGELF
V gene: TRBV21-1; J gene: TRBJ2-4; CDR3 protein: ASSKSGAKNIQY
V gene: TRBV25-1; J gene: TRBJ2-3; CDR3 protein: ASGGGTDTQY
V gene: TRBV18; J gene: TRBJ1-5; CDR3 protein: ASSPGTGNQPQH
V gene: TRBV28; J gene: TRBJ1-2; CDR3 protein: ASSLQGTDYGYT
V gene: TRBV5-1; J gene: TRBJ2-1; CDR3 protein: ASNGGNEQF
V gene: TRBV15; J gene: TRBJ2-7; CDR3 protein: ATSRGGTGSHEQY
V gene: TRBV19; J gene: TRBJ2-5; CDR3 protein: ASSLRDFGETQY
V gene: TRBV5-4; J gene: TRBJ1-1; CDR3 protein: ASSNGQGGLAF
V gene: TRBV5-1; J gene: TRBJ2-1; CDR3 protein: ASSSSGRPYNEQF
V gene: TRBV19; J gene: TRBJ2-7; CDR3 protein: ASSIASRGRTEQY
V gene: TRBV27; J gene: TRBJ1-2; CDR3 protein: ARHRDSDYGYT
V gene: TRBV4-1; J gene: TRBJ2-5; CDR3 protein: ASSRPGGETQY
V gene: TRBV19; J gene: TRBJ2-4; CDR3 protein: ASSMGPPTGNIQY
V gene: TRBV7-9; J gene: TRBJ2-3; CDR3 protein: ASSLVRGRHTDTQY
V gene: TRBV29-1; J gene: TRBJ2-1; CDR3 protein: SVEKGPGGNNEQF
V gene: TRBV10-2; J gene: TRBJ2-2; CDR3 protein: ASSESLAVVAGELF
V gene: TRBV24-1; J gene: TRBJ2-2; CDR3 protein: ATSALNTGELF
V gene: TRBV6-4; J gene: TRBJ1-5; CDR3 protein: ASSSGINQPQH
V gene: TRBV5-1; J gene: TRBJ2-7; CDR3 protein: ASSLVTGYEQY
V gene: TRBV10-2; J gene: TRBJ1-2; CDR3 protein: ASSEAANYGYT
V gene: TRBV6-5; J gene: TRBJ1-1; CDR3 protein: ASMWAGNTEAF
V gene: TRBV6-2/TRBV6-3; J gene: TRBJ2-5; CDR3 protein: ASSYSGTQY
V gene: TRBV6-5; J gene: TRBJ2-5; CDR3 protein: ASSPPGLAAETQY
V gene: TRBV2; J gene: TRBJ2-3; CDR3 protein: ASSELAGGFTDTQY
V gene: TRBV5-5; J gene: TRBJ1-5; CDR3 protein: ASSAQGGQGNQPQH
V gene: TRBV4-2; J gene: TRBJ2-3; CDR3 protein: ASSQDLRGHTDTQY
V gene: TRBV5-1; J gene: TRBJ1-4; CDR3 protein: ASSPRQGSEKLF
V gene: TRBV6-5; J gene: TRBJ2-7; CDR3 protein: ASSKRTGAYEQY